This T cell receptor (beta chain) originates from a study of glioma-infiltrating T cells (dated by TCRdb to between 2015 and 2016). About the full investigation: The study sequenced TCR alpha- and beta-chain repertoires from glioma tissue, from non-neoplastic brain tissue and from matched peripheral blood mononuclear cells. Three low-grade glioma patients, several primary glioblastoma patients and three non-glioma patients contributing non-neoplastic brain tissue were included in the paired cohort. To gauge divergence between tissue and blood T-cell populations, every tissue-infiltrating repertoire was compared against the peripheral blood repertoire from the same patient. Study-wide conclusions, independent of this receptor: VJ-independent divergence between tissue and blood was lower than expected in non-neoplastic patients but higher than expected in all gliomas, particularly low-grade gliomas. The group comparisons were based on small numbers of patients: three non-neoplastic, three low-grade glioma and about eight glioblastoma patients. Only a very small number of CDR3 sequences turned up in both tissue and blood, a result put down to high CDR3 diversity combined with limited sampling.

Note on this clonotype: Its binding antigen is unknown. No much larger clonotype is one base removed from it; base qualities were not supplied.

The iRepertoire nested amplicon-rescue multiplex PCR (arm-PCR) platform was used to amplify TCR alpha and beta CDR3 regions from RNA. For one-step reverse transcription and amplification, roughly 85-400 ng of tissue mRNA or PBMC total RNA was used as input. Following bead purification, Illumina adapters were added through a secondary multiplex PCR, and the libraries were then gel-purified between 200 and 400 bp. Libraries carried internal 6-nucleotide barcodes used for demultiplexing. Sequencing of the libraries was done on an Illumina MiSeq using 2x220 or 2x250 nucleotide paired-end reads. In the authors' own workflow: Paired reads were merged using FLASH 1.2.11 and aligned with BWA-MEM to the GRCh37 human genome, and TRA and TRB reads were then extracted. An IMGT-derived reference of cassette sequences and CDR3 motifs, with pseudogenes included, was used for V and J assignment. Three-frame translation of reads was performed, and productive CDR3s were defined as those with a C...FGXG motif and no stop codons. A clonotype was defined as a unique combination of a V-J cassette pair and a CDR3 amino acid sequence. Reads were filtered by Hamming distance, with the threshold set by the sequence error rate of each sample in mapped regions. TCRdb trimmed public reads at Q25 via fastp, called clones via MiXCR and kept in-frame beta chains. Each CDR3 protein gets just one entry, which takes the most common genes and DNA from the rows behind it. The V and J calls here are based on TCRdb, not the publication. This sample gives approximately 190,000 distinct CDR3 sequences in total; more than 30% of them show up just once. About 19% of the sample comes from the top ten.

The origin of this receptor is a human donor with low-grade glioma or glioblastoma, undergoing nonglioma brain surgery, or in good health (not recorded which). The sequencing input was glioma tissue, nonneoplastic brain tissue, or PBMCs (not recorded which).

The CDR3 amino acid sequence is: CASSQGSGQAGTTSYEQYF. The DNA sequence reads TGCGCCAGCAGCCAAGGGTCGGGACAGGCCGGGACTACCTCCTACGAGCAGTACTTC. This sequence uses TRBV4-1 and TRBJ2-7; possibly the D gene is TRBD1, per 8 matching bases. Deletion took 1 base off V and 0 bases off J, with a span of 22 bases between the germline ends. CDR1 and CDR2, per the germline V gene, are MGHRA and YSYEKL. The CDR3 covers 19 residues, taking in both the cysteine and the phenylalanine. Just the 57-base CDR3 DNA is kept, in frame starting at base 1.